This T cell receptor beta chain was observed in a study of brain T cells in children with intractable seizures (dated by TCRdb to the early 2020s). For the study in its entirety: Resected brain tissue from 53 pediatric epilepsy surgery cases was initially screened for immune gene transcripts with a NanoString immunology panel. Among the roughly 12 selected surgery cases, pre-surgery blood was additionally sequenced for eight, leaving four cases with brain tissue only.

Remarks on this clone: Its antigen remains undetermined. The sample holds no much larger clone one base away, and base qualities are not on file.

TCR beta chain sequences were generated from genomic DNA using the immunoSEQ assay. In the original analysis: CDR3 sequences that did not begin with the conserved framework cysteine at position 104 were removed manually. To get clonality, the normalized Shannon's Diversity Index was subtracted from one, giving values from 0 (maximal diversity) to 1 (oligoclonal). To check whether a given CDR3 had different frequencies in two samples, for example brain versus blood, chi-squared comparison-of-proportions tests were used. Public clonotypes were identified by searching immuneACCESS, and similarity to known antiviral clonotypes was assessed with the VDJdb browser. Drawn from immuneACCESS, this table holds only the in-frame rearrangements with V and J called that TCRdb kept. Clones are partly lost; checked studies trace under half to an unresolved V gene and leave the rest unexplained. Clone size and V and J calls were adopted from that table, with D and trimming inferred from the DNA. This sample is represented by about 80,000 clones; under 95% of them were singletons. About 23% of the sample is taken by the ten largest.

Overall study results and their limits: Because sequencing depth differed between pre- and post-surgery blood, the absence of clones from the pre-surgery sample may reflect undersampling. The patients' HCMV serostatus was not known, and viral specificity was inferred solely from CDR3 sequence similarity.

The time point label, as the study defines it: resected brain tissue, or blood drawn just prior to surgery. The surgery cases with the highest brain T cell transcript signatures were chosen for TCR beta chain sequencing of brain tissue, and also of blood when blood was available. Patients had been treated with at least one anti-epileptic drug before surgery. TCR-sequenced patients were children with drug-resistant epilepsy due to tuberous sclerosis complex, focal cortical dysplasia, Rasmussen encephalitis or hemimegalencephaly. Blood was drawn right before the epilepsy surgery. The Monarch genomic DNA purification kit was used to extract bulk genomic DNA from unsorted brain tissue and whole blood. The CDR3 goes from the cysteine to the phenylalanine over 14 residues. Just the 42-base CDR3 DNA is kept, in frame starting at base 1. At the junction V is shortened by 7 bases and J by 2 bases, with 9 bases in between. The germline V gene encodes CDR1 SNHLY and CDR2 FYNNEI.

This sample comprised peripheral blood, obtained at surgery. Rearrangement joined TRBV2 to TRBJ2-6; confidence is insufficient to name the D gene. The TCR originated in a girl aged 2 to 10 with Rasmussen encephalitis and intractable seizures. The CDR3 reads as follows: CASTSRTGANVLTF. Here is the DNA: TGTGCCAGCACGAGTCGGACTGGGGCCAACGTCCTGACTTTC.